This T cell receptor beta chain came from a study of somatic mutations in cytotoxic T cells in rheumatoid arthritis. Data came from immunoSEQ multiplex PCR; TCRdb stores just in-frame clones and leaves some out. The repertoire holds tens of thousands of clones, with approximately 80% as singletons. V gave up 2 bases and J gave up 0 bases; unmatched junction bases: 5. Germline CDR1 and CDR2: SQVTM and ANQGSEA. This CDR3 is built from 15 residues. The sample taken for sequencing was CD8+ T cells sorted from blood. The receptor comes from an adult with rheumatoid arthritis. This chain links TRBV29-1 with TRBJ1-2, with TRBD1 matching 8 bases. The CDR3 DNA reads TGCAGCGTTGAATTGGGACAGGAAACTAACTATGGCTACACCTTC. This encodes CSVELGQETNYGYTF.